Below, one T cell receptor beta chain is given with its context. Its antigen is not known. Per the germline V gene, CDR1 is SGHAT and CDR2 is FQNNGV. CDR3 length equals 16 residues. The V end lost 2 bases, the J end lost 4 bases, and 17 bases lay between the germline ends. The TCR beta CDR3 regions underwent amplification using RNA transcripts as the source. In the first-round RT-PCR of the TCR CDR3, the HTBI primer set was used. Each CDR3 protein is one row after TCRdb ran MiXCR on the multiplex PCR reads. The sample contains 500,000 to 700,000 distinct CDR3 sequences, 16% of which appear only once. The data were obtained in a study of T cells in Graves' hyperthyroidism and ophthalmopathy. Points from the study as a whole: Most expanded thyroid clonotypes above 0.001 recurred in blood.

What was sequenced was blood. The V and J genes are TRBV11-2 and TRBJ1-1; D call uncertain. The receptor was derived from a woman younger than 30 with Graves' hyperthyroidism. The CDR3 bases are TGTGCCAGCAGCTTAAAGTTCGGGGTTCGGGTCACTGAAGCTTTCTTT. Translation: CASSLKFGVRVTEAFF.